This T cell receptor beta chain was identified in a study of blood T cells in healthy people across ages. Findings and limits, study-wide: PBMCs left unsorted prevented a conclusive naive versus antigen-experienced comparison.

The V and J ends lost 5 bases and 7 bases respectively, with 10 bases between them. Germline V lookup: CDR1 SGHRS, CDR2 YFSETQ. The CDR3 has 11 residues. With a J-beta primer mix and a sample-barcoded 5' primer, a second PCR ran about 7 to 11 cycles. Each CDR3 protein is one row after TCRdb ran MiXCR on the 5' RACE reads. The sample contains more than 900,000 distinct CDR3 sequences, approximately 32% of which appear only once. About this clonotype itself: Its cognate antigen is unknown.

These records were also assigned to another study, of T cells of mothers and their children. In that study: Study donors consisted of a few healthy Caucasian mothers and their six children. Second-PCR amplification with M1S added sample barcodes and 2-4 random nucleotides. Per child, around 2.7 million TCR beta CDR3 reads were obtained, against over 9 million per mother.

Sequencing was performed on blood. V usage is TRBV5-1 and J usage is TRBJ2-7; no clear D. This clonotype was obtained from a woman in her thirties or forties in good health. The CDR3 bases are TGCGCCAGCAGAAACGAAGGGGAGCAGTACTTC. Translated, it gives CASRNEGEQYF.